The clone carrying this T cell receptor beta chain was seen only a few times. This specimen belongs to a study of spatial heterogeneity in lung cancer. Study information: The follow-up PBMC samples were sequenced whenever they were available. The median time to follow-up was about two years after resection. Detected sequences consistently included more beta-chain ones than alpha-chain ones.

As to time point: blood at routine non-recurrence follow-up after resection. Whole RNA obtained from tumor, nontumor lung or frozen PBMC underwent sequencing without sorting. Every cDNA TCR molecule received its own unique molecular identifier. From the 5' RACE reads, TCRdb called clonotypes with MiXCR, one entry per CDR3 protein. The repertoire includes approximately 41,000 distinct CDR3 sequences, roughly a tenth of them detected once, and roughly a sixth sits in the top ten. The specimen comprised PBMCs, sampled at follow-up. This TCR came from a female donor with early-stage non-small cell lung cancer.

Here the CDR3 DNA reads TGTGCCAGTAGTATAGACAGTCTTCAGCCCCAGCATTTT. Translation: CASSIDSLQPQHF. V usage is TRBV19 and J usage is TRBJ1-5, with D uncertain. V lost 0 bases to trimming and J lost 6 bases, with 6 bases between them. The CDR3 length is 13 residues. Germline lookup yields CDR1 LNHDA and CDR2 SQIVND (reference sequence).